This T cell receptor (beta chain) is drawn from a study of PD-1 blockade in classical Hodgkin lymphoma. Clones were sequenced by immunoSEQ multiplex PCR, and TCRdb holds only the in-frame ones, with some missing. Of 40,000 to 50,000 clones in the sample, around 69% were seen once. General observations from the study: No one has yet defined what causes the repertoire differences, which may be disease activity or prior therapy. Significantly greater TCR diversity emerged by C4D1 in CD4+ cells but not CD8+ cells. Healthy donors reportedly exceeded newly diagnosed patients in baseline TCR diversity.

In this sample, this clone turned up once. Its specificity is not known. As to time point: cycle 4 day 1 (C4D1), after 6 weeks of nivolumab. Every patient had relapsed following autologous stem cell transplantation, and cohorts differed in brentuximab vedotin exposure. Germline lookup yields CDR1 ENHRY and CDR2 SYGVKD. V dropped 6 bases and J dropped 3 bases, with 17 bases sitting between them. The length of the CDR3 is 15 residues. The sequence was collected from a human donor with classical Hodgkin lymphoma. The material sequenced was peripheral blood mononuclear cells (PBMCs), taken before the fourth cycle of nivolumab. The V and J genes are TRBV10-3 and TRBJ1-1; maybe TRBD1 (6 bases). The DNA of the CDR3 is TGTGCCATCAGCGACGCCCTCGGGGGCTACACTGAAGCTTTCTTT. Amino acids: CAISDALGGYTEAFF.